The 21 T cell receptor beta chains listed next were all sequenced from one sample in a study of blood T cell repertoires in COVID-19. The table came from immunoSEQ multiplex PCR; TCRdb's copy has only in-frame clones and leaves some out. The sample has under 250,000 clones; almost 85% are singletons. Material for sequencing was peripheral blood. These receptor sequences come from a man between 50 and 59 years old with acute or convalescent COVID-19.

The CDR3 spells CASSETGISSGNTIYF. The CDR3 nucleotides are TGTGCCAGCAGTGAAACCGGGATCAGCTCTGGAAACACCATATATTTT. The V and J genes are TRBV6-1 and TRBJ1-3; D is uncertain. Germline CDR1 reads MNHNS; CDR2 reads SASEGT. V lost 2 bases and J 0 bases, leaving 11 bases between the germline ends. This CDR3 spans 16 amino acids.

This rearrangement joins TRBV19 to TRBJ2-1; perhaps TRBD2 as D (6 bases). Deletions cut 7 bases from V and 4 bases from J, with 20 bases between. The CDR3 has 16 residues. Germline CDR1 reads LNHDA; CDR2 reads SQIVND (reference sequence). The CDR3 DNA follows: TGTGCCAGTAATTGGGGGTTGGGGGGAGAGTACAATGAGCAGTTCTTC. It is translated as CASNWGLGGEYNEQFF.

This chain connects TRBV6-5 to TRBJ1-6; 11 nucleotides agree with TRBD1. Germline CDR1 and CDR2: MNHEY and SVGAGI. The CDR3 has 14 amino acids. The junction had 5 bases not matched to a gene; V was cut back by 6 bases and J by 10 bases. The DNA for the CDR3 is TGTGCCAGCAGGTCAGGACAGGGGGCCTCACCCCTCCACTTT. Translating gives CASRSGQGASPLHF.

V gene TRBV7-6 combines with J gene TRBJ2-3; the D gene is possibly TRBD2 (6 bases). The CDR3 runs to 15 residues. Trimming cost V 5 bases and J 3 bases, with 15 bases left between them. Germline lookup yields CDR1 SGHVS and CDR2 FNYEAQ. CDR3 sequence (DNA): TGTGCCAGCAGCCCCAGCGGGTGGAGTACAGATACGCAGTATTTT. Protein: CASSPSGWSTDTQYF.

The CDR3 sequence: CAWRDRRYNEQYF. For the CDR3, the DNA is TGTGCCTGGAGGGACAGGAGATACAACGAGCAGTACTTC. This sequence joins TRBV30 and TRBJ2-7; the match to TRBD1 covers 7 bases. The CDR3 totals 13 residues. The germline gives CDR1 GTSNPN, CDR2 SVGIG (reference sequence). V shed 3 bases, J shed 5 bases, and the junction held 7 bases outside the gene matches.

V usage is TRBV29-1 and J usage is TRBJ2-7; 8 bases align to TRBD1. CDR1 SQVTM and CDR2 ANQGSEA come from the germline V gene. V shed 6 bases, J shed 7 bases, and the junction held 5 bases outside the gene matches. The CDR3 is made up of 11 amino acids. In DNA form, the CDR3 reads TGCAGCGTCGCGAGGGACAGGGAGCAGTACTTC. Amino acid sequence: CSVARDREQYF.

CDR3: CASSLSRESGYEAFF. Written as DNA, the CDR3 is TGTGCCAGCAGCTTATCCCGGGAGTCAGGGTATGAAGCTTTCTTT. This chain links TRBV11-2 with TRBJ1-1, with D possibly TRBD1 on 5 matching bases. The CDR3 spans 15 residues. The germline V gene has CDR1 SGHAT and CDR2 FQNNGV. V gave up 2 bases and J gave up 7 bases, with 17 bases separating them.

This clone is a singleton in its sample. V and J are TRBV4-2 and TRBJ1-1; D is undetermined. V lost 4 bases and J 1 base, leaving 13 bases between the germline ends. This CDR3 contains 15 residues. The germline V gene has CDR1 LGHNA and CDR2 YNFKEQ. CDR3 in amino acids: CASSPRPTPNTEAFF. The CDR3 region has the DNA TGTGCCAGCAGCCCACGACCGACTCCGAACACTGAAGCTTTCTTT.

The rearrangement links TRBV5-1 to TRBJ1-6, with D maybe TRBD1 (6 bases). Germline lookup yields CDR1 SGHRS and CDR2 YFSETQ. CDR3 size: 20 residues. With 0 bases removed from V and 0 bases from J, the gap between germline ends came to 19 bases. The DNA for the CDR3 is TGCGCCAGCAGCTTGGAGGACAGAAACCGATGGAGCTCCTATAATTCACCCCTCCACTTT. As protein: CASSLEDRNRWSSYNSPLHF.

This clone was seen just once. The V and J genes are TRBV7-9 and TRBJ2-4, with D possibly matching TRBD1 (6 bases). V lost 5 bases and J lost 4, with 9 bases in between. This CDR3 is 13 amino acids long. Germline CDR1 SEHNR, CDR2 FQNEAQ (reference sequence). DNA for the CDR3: TGTGCCAGCAGCATCACAGGGAAAAACATTCAGTACTTC. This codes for CASSITGKNIQYF.

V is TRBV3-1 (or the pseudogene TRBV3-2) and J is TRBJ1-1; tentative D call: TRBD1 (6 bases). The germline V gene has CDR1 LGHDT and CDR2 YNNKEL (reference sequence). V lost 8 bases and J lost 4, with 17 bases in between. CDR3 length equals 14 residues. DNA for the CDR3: TGTGCCAGCTCTAGGGGGGGCTGGGGCACTGAAGCTTTCTTT. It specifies CASSRGGWGTEAFF.

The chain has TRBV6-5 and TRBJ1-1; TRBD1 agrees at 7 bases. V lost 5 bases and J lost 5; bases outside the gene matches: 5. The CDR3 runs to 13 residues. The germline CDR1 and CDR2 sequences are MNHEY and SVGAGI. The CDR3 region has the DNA TGTGCCAGCAGTCTAGGGGGCAAGACTGAAGCTTTCTTT. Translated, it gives CASSLGGKTEAFF.

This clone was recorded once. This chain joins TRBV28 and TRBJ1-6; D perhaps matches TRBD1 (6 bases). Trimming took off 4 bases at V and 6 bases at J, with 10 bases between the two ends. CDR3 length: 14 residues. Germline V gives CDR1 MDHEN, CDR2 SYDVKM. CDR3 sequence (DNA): TGTGCCAGCAGTTATCCAGGGGTTAATTCACCCCTCCACTTT. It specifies CASSYPGVNSPLHF.

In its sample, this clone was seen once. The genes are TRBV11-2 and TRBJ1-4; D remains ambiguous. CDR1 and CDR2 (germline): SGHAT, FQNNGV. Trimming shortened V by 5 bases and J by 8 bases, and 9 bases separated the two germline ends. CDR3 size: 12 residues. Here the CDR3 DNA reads TGTGCCAGCAGCATCAGAGCGGAAAAACTGTTTTTT. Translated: CASSIRAEKLFF.

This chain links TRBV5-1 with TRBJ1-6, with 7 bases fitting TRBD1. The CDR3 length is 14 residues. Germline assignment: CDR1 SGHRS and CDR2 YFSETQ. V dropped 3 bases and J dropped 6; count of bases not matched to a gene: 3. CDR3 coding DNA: TGCGCCAGCAGCTCTCGACAGGGTAATTCACCCCTCCACTTT. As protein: CASSSRQGNSPLHF.

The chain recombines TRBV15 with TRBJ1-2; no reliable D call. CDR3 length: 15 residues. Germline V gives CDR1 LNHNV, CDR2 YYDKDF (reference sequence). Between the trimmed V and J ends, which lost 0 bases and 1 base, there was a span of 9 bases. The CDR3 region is CATSRDPRVNYGYTF. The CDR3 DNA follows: TGTGCCACCAGCAGAGATCCCCGGGTTAACTATGGCTACACCTTC.

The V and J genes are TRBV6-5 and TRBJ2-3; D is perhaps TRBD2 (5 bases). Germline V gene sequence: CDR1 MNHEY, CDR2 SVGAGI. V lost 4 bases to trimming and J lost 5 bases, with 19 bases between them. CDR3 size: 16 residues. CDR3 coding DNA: TGTGCCAGCAGTTCACTATCTATTCTAGCAGGAGATACGCAGTATTTT. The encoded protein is CASSSLSILAGDTQYF.

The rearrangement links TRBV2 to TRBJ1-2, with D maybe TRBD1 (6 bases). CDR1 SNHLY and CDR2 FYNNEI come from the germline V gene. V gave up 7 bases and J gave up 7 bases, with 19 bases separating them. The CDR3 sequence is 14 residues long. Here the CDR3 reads CASTGYRFRGGYTF. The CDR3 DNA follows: TGTGCCAGCACAGGGTATAGGTTCAGGGGTGGCTACACCTTC.

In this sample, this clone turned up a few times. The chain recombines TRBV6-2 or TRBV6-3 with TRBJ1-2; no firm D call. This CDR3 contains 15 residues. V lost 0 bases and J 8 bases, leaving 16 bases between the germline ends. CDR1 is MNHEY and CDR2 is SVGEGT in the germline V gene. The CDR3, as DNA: TGTGCCAGCAGTTACTCTGAGGTGTCAGTTCGGGGCTACACCTTC. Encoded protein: CASSYSEVSVRGYTF.

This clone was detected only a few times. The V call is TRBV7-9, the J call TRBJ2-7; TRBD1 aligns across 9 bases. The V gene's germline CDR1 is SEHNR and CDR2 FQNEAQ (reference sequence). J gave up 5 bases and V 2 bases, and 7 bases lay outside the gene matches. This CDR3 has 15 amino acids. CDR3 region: CASSLSGTGNHEQYF. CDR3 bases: TGTGCCAGCAGCTTATCCGGGACAGGGAACCACGAGCAGTACTTC.

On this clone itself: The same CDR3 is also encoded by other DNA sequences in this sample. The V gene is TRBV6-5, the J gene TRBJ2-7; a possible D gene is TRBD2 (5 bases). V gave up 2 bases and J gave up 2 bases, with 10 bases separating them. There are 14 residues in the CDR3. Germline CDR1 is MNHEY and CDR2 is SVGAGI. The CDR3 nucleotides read TGTGCCAGCAGTTACCGAGGGCCGACCTACGAGCAGTACTTC. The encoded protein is CASSYRGPTYEQYF.